The rows below give T cell receptor beta chains drawn from one sample of a study of OX40 agonist ivuxolimab in advanced cancers. The assay was immunoSEQ multiplex PCR, and TCRdb's table has in-frame clones only and misses some. The sample holds tens of thousands of clones, approximately 95% seen once. The source was CD4+ or CD8+ T cells sorted from blood, collected in a trial of the OX40 agonist ivuxolimab. The receptors stem from an adult with an advanced solid tumor such as melanoma, head and neck, liver or kidney cancer. Both conserved end residues are part of each CDR3. The order of the fields is clone size, V gene, D gene, J gene, CDR3 DNA, CDR3 protein. D genes are given only for firm matches. Where a row states a size, it is once, few, many or the class of an expanded clone; other rows omit it.

NA	TRBV6-1	NA	TRBJ2-7	TGTGCCAGCATCGGGGGACCCTACGAGCAGTACTTC	CASIGGPYEQYF
NA	TRBV9	NA	TRBJ2-1	TGTGCCAGCAGCCCGGGTTGGGGGGCCCCTGATCCCTACAATGAGCAGTTCTTC	CASSPGWGAPDPYNEQFF
NA	TRBV4-1	TRBD1	TRBJ2-1	TGCGCCAGCAGCCAAGAGGACAGGGTCCCATACAATGAGCAGTTCTTC	CASSQEDRVPYNEQFF
NA	TRBV6-5	NA	TRBJ2-7	TGTGCCAGCAGCCTAGGCTCCCAGGTATACGAGCAGTACTTC	CASSLGSQVYEQYF
NA	TRBV18	NA	TRBJ2-7	TGTGCCAGCTCACCCCCGGGCGCCTCCTACGAGCAGTACTTC	CASSPPGASYEQYF
NA	TRBV10-3	TRBD2	TRBJ2-5	TGTGCCATCAGTTCCACTGGGGGAGGGTACCAAGAGACCCAGTACTTC	CAISSTGGGYQETQYF
few	TRBV7-9	NA	TRBJ1-5	TGTGCCAGCAGCTCCCTCAATCAGCCCCAGCATTTT	CASSSLNQPQHF
NA	TRBV11-2	NA	TRBJ2-7	TGTGCCAGCAGCCCCGATCCCCCTAGGGACGAGCAGTACTTC	CASSPDPPRDEQYF
NA	TRBV10-2	NA	TRBJ1-2	TGCGCCAGCAGTGAAGGGCCCATCTTAGGGAACTATGGCTACACCTTC	CASSEGPILGNYGYTF
NA	TRBV28	NA	TRBJ1-3	TGTGCCAGCAGTCCCGGGGGAGGGAACACCATATATTTT	CASSPGGGNTIYF